Listed below are T cell receptor beta chains from one sample, sequenced in a study of T cells in Graves' hyperthyroidism and ophthalmopathy. A single record per CDR3 protein comes from TCRdb applying MiXCR to the multiplex PCR reads. The sample lists fewer than 900,000 distinct CDR3 sequences; 18% were seen once. Sequenced input: blood. The receptor source for this set is a woman between 45 and 65 years old with Graves' hyperthyroidism that later progressed to Graves' ophthalmopathy. Each CDR3 is given with its conserved first and last residue. The D gene is left open where the match is weak. Part of the rows lack a size; the others show once, few, many or a class for expanded clones.

V	J	size	D	length	DNA	CDR3
TRBV5-1	TRBJ1-2	many	-	13	TGCGCCAGCAGCCCGGCCCTTTGGTATGGCTACACCTTC	CASSPALWYGYTF
TRBV5-1	TRBJ2-2	-	TRBD1	16	TGCGCCAGCAGCTTGGTGGGACAGGGGGCTTTCGGGGAGCTGTTTTTT	CASSLVGQGAFGELFF
TRBV5-1	TRBJ1-4	-	-	17	TGCGCCAGCAGCTTGGGGACACGGATGCGTTGGGATGAAAAACTGTTTTTT	CASSLGTRMRWDEKLFF
TRBV7-9	TRBJ1-4	-	-	15	TGTGCCAGCAGCTTAGTGGGGGGCAGGAAGGAAAAACTGTTTTTT	CASSLVGGRKEKLFF
TRBV11-2	TRBJ2-3	many	TRBD2	18	TGTGCCAGCAGCCGAACCCCTCGCCCGGGACTAGGAACAGATACGCAGTATTTT	CASSRTPRPGLGTDTQYF
TRBV27	TRBJ2-7	-	-	14	TGTGCCAGCAGTTTAGAGGGGGTTCCCTACGAGCAGTACTTC	CASSLEGVPYEQYF
TRBV12-3/TRBV12-4	TRBJ1-1	many	-	12	TGTGCCAGCAGCTCAAACAGAGTTAGAGCTTTCTTT	CASSSNRVRAFF
TRBV11-2	TRBJ2-3	few	TRBD1	19	TGTGCCAGCAGCTTAAGAGGGTGGGGGCAGGGGGCAAGTACAGATACGCAGTATTTT	CASSLRGWGQGASTDTQYF
TRBV11-2	TRBJ2-5	many	TRBD1	15	TGTGCCAGCAGCTCGCCGGGACAGGGGAAAGAGACCCAGTACTTC	CASSSPGQGKETQYF
TRBV11-3	TRBJ2-2	-	TRBD2	19	TGTGCCAGCGCTTTTTCCGGGACTAGCGGGGGGCAGAACACCGGGGAGCTGTTTTTT	CASAFSGTSGGQNTGELFF
TRBV7-9	TRBJ2-7	-	-	14	TGTGCCAGCACCAACCCGACTCGCTCCTACGAGCAGTACTTC	CASTNPTRSYEQYF
TRBV12-3/TRBV12-4	TRBJ2-1	-	TRBD2	19	TGTGCCAGCAGTTTATTCGGACGGAGGACTAGCGGGGGGGACAATGAGCAGTTCTTC	CASSLFGRRTSGGDNEQFF
TRBV20-1	TRBJ2-7	-	TRBD1	15	TGCAGTGCTAGATCCAGACAGGGGCTAACCTACGAGCAGTACTTC	CSARSRQGLTYEQYF
TRBV5-1	TRBJ1-4	-	-	18	TGCGCCAGCAGACCTGGGGGGCTCGGTGGGGCAACTAATGAAAAACTGTTTTTT	CASRPGGLGGATNEKLFF
TRBV27	TRBJ1-1	few	-	13	TGTGCCAGCCACCCCCAGCTGAACACTGAAGCTTTCTTT	CASHPQLNTEAFF
TRBV18	TRBJ1-2	-	TRBD1	14	TGTGCCAGCTCACTCCAGGGGGGACCATATGGCTACACCTTC	CASSLQGGPYGYTF
TRBV9	TRBJ1-1	-	-	12	TGTGCCAGCAGCGGGGGGAAGTTTGAAGCTTTCTTT	CASSGGKFEAFF
TRBV19	TRBJ1-2	few	TRBD1	12	TGTGCCAGTAGTCCCACAGGGGTTGGCTACACCTTC	CASSPTGVGYTF
TRBV30	TRBJ2-1	many	TRBD1	14	TGTGCCTGGAGGCGACAGGGGGATTACAATGAGCAGTTCTTC	CAWRRQGDYNEQFF
TRBV11-1	TRBJ1-5	-	TRBD1	16	TGTGCCAGCAGCCCCGGAAGGGGACAGGGGTATCAGCCCCAGCATTTT	CASSPGRGQGYQPQHF